The 28 T cell receptor beta chains below come from one sample, sequenced in a study of blood T cell repertoires in COVID-19. Using immunoSEQ multiplex PCR, the repertoire was profiled, and TCRdb retains in-frame clones only, with some absent. The sample carries 300,000 or so clones, 90% recorded once. What was sequenced was PBMCs or T cells enriched from blood (not recorded which). These receptors all come from a woman aged 25 to 39 who had recovered from COVID-19.

The DNA for the CDR3 is TGTGCCACCAGCAGAGATTTGCGGACTAGCGGTCCGGAGACCCAGTACTTC. Amino acid sequence: CATSRDLRTSGPETQYF. The V gene is TRBV15, the J gene TRBJ2-5; TRBD2 aligns across 10 bases. This CDR3 is built from 17 residues. Germline CDR1 is LNHNV and CDR2 is YYDKDF (reference sequence). J was trimmed by 5 bases and V by 0 bases; bases with no gene match: 9.

This chain joins TRBV28 and TRBJ1-6, with D perhaps matching TRBD1 (6 bases). Germline V gene lookup returns CDR1 MDHEN and CDR2 SYDVKM. The CDR3 contains 16 residues. With 6 bases removed from V and 7 bases from J, the gap between germline ends came to 19 bases. The CDR3 region is CASSSGTLIYNSPLHF. The CDR3 coding sequence is TGTGCCAGCAGCTCCGGGACATTGATTTACAATTCACCCCTCCACTTT. Supplemented by reference TRBV28 and TRBJ1-6, the full variable domain reads DVKVTQSSRYLVKRTGEKVFLECVQDMDHENMFWYRQDPGLGLRLIYFSYDVKMKEKGDIPEGYSVSREKKERFSLILESASTNQTSMYLCASSSGTLIYNSPLHFGNGTRLTVT.

CDR3 residues: CASSPRLAGYYNEQFF. The CDR3 bases are TGTGCCAGCAGCCCTAGACTAGCGGGATATTACAATGAGCAGTTCTTC. The V gene is TRBV7-2, the J gene TRBJ2-1; 11 nucleotides line up with TRBD2. Trimming at V came to 5 bases and at J to 4 bases, leaving 7 bases not matched to a gene. CDR1 SGHTA and CDR2 FQGNSA come from the germline V gene. There are 16 residues in the CDR3.

The sample holds one count of this clone. The chain is built from TRBV20-1 and TRBJ1-5, with 7 bases identical to TRBD1. The germline V gene encodes CDR1 DFQATT and CDR2 SNEGSKA (reference sequence). Trimming took 3 bases from V and 6 from J; bases not matched to a gene: 8. This CDR3 contains 14 residues. The CDR3 protein is CSASPSGGGQPQHF. CDR3 coding DNA: TGCAGTGCTAGTCCCTCAGGGGGAGGTCAGCCCCAGCATTTT.

This clone came up once. The chain recombines TRBV14 with TRBJ2-1, with D perhaps TRBD2 (6 bases). Per the germline V gene, CDR1 is SGHDN and CDR2 is FVKESK. The V end lost 4 bases, the J end lost 7 bases, and 11 bases lay between the germline ends. The CDR3 covers 13 residues. In DNA form, the CDR3 reads TGTGCCAGCAGCCCCTCGGGGGTTAATGAGCAGTTCTTC. Encoded protein: CASSPSGVNEQFF.

This clone was detected a few times. CDR3 sequence: CATSRDPVRGAKNIQYF. The CDR3 DNA sequence: TGTGCCACCAGCAGAGATCCCGTCAGGGGAGCCAAAAACATTCAGTACTTC. The V gene is TRBV15, the J gene TRBJ2-4, with a tentative D call TRBD1 (6 bases). Germline CDR1 LNHNV, CDR2 YYDKDF (reference sequence). With 0 bases removed from V and 0 bases from J, the gap between germline ends came to 12 bases. The CDR3 runs to 17 residues.

The chain recombines TRBV2 with TRBJ2-1; TRBD1 matches at 8 bases. Unmatched junction bases numbered 8, after V lost 5 bases and J lost 5 bases. This CDR3 is 15 amino acids long. The germline V gene encodes CDR1 SNHLY and CDR2 FYNNEI. The CDR3 region has the DNA TGTGCCAGCAGTCTTAGAGAGGACAGGGACAATGAGCAGTTCTTC. This translates into CASSLREDRDNEQFF.

DNA of the CDR3: TGCGCCAGCAGCCAATTCGGGACTAGCGGGATTACAGATACGCAGTATTTT. It yields the protein CASSQFGTSGITDTQYF. The V gene is TRBV4-3, the J gene TRBJ2-3; 13 bases are a match to TRBD2. The length of the CDR3 is 17 residues. In germline, CDR1 is LGHNA, CDR2 YSLEER. V was pared by 2 bases and J by 3 bases, with 5 bases of the junction left unmatched.

The CDR3 coding sequence is TGCGCCAGCAGTTCTCCGGGACTAGCATCCGGGGAGCTGTTTTTT. It translates to CASSSPGLASGELFF. The chain combines TRBV5-1 with TRBJ2-2; the match to TRBD2 covers 9 bases. Germline CDR1 SGHRS, CDR2 YFSETQ. The junction had 8 bases not matched to a gene; V was cut back by 5 bases and J by 6 bases. The CDR3 extends over 15 amino acids.

The chain recombines TRBV30 with TRBJ2-3; 8 positions agree with TRBD1. Germline lookup yields CDR1 GTSNPN and CDR2 SVGIG (reference sequence). Losses at the gene ends were 4 bases for V and 8 bases for J; bases not matched to a gene: 8. The CDR3 covers 13 residues. The CDR3 spells CAWTLGQGVTQYF. CDR3 bases: TGTGCCTGGACTCTCGGACAGGGCGTTACGCAGTATTTT.

The chain combines TRBV6-5 with TRBJ2-1, with a weak D call TRBD2 (5 bases). Germline loops: CDR1 MNHEY, CDR2 SVGAGI. V was shortened by 4 bases and J by 5 bases, with 15 bases between the two germline ends. The CDR3 runs to 15 residues. DNA for the CDR3: TGTGCCAGCAGTTTCCCTGGGGTAGCGCACAATGAGCAGTTCTTC. As protein: CASSFPGVAHNEQFF.

The chain recombines TRBV2 with TRBJ2-1, with 8 bases matching TRBD2. The CDR3 has 13 amino acids. The germline V gene has CDR1 SNHLY and CDR2 FYNNEI. Trimming took 7 bases from V and 5 from J; bases not matched to a gene: 4. The CDR3 spells CASTEREHNEQFF. The CDR3 region has the DNA TGTGCCAGCACCGAGCGGGAGCACAATGAGCAGTTCTTC.

This chain joins TRBV27 and TRBJ2-2, with TRBD2 matching over 13 bases. The CDR3 is 18 residues long. V lost 5 bases to trimming and J lost 1 base; unmatched junction nucleotides: 7. Germline loops: CDR1 MNHEY, CDR2 SMNVEV (reference sequence). CDR3 in amino acids: CASSQWTSGRLNTGELFF. The CDR3 DNA follows: TGTGCCAGCAGTCAATGGACTAGCGGGAGATTGAACACCGGGGAGCTGTTTTTT.

The gene calls are TRBV12-3 or TRBV12-4 and TRBJ2-1, with a weak D call TRBD1 (6 bases). CDR3 size: 11 residues. V lost 6 bases, J lost 8 bases, and 8 bases lay in between. CDR3: CASSPGDEQFF. CDR3 nucleotide sequence: TGTGCCAGCAGCCCAGGGGATGAGCAGTTCTTC.

The chain joins TRBV28 to TRBJ2-1; D call uncertain. V was trimmed by 6 bases and J by 0 bases, leaving 12 bases between them. This CDR3 is built from 15 residues. The V gene's germline CDR1 is MDHEN and CDR2 SYDVKM. The CDR3 DNA follows: TGTGCCAGCAGACTTAGACTCAGCTCCTACAATGAGCAGTTCTTC. Translated, it gives CASRLRLSSYNEQFF.

The rearrangement links TRBV7-9 to TRBJ2-3; 8 bases line up with TRBD1. Trimming removed 4 bases from V and 6 bases from J; junction bases left unmatched: 6. This CDR3 is built from 14 residues. CDR1 is SEHNR, CDR2 FQNEAQ, per germline (reference sequence). This chain's CDR3 is CASSSGQARDTQYF. The CDR3 nucleotides read TGTGCCAGCAGCTCGGGACAGGCTAGGGATACGCAGTATTTT.

This rearrangement joins TRBV5-1 to TRBJ2-2; tentative D call: TRBD2 (6 bases). This CDR3 contains 15 residues. V was pared by 1 base and J by 4 bases, with 11 bases between. Germline-derived CDR1 and CDR2 are SGHRS and YFSETQ. The CDR3 DNA reads TGCGCCAGCAGCTTGTGGCGGGGCCCCACCGGGGAGCTGTTTTTT. Translation: CASSLWRGPTGELFF.

The chain has TRBV5-1 and TRBJ2-4; possible D gene TRBD2, 5 bases. Germline CDR1 SGHRS, CDR2 YFSETQ. Trimming cost V 2 bases and J 3 bases, with 6 bases left between them. CDR3 length: 13 residues. CDR3 protein: CASSLLGKNIQYF. CDR3 nucleotide sequence: TGCGCCAGCAGCTTACTAGGCAAAAACATTCAGTACTTC.

The CDR3 DNA follows: TGTGCCAGCAGTTTAGGGCTAGGGGGTATTGATACGCAGTATTTT. Amino acids: CASSLGLGGIDTQYF. V gene TRBV27 combines with J gene TRBJ2-3; possibly TRBD1 for D (6 bases). Germline V gene lookup returns CDR1 MNHEY and CDR2 SMNVEV (reference sequence). This CDR3 region has 15 residues. Deletions cut 2 bases from V and 6 bases from J, with 15 bases between.

The chain joins TRBV19 to TRBJ2-7; D gene ambiguous. Germline V gene sequence: CDR1 LNHDA, CDR2 SQIVND (reference sequence). The CDR3 is made up of 14 amino acids. V was trimmed by 5 bases and J by 0 bases, leaving 11 bases between them. CDR3 nucleotides: TGTGCCAGTAGTTTGAGCGTCAGCTCCTACGAGCAGTACTTC. Translation gives CASSLSVSSYEQYF.

The rearrangement joins TRBV5-8 to TRBJ2-7; 7 bases agree with TRBD1. The germline V gene has CDR1 SGHTS and CDR2 YDEGEE. The CDR3 runs to 12 residues. Germline trimming cut 8 bases from V and 3 bases from J; bases unmatched to any gene: 5. CDR3 in amino acids: CASQRGLYEQYF. In DNA, the CDR3 is TGTGCCAGTCAGAGGGGGCTCTACGAGCAGTACTTC. Full variable domain (remainder filled in from reference TRBV5-8 and TRBJ2-7): EAGVTQSPTHLIKTRGQQATLRCSPISGHTSVYWYQQALGLGLQFLLWYDEGEERNRGNFPPRFSGRQFPNYSSELNVNALELEDSALYLCASQRGLYEQYFGPGTRLTVT.

The rearrangement uses TRBV9 and TRBJ2-2; tentative D call: TRBD1 (5 bases). Germline V gene data show CDR1 as SGDLS and CDR2 as YYNGEE. Deletions cut 3 bases from V and 0 bases from J, with 9 bases between. This CDR3 has 15 residues. The CDR3 DNA follows: TGTGCCAGCAGCGAGACAGATCCGAACACCGGGGAGCTGTTTTTT. Amino acids: CASSETDPNTGELFF.

In its sample, this clone was seen once. The chain combines TRBV14 with TRBJ2-1; TRBD2 matches 10 bases. The junction had 2 bases not matched to a gene; V was cut back by 0 bases and J by 3 bases. The CDR3 covers 16 residues. Per the germline V gene, CDR1 is SGHDN and CDR2 is FVKESK. The CDR3 loop is CASSQDRTSGYNEQFF. CDR3 nucleotide sequence: TGTGCCAGCAGCCAAGATCGGACTAGCGGCTACAATGAGCAGTTCTTC. Complete variable domain (other parts from reference TRBV14 and TRBJ2-1): EAGVTQFPSHSVIEKGQTVTLRCDPISGHDNLYWYRRVMGKEIKFLLHFVKESKQDESGMPNNRFLAERTGGTYSTLKVQPAELEDSGVYFCASSQDRTSGYNEQFFGPGTRLTVL.

CDR3 sequence reads: CASSSSGVETQYF. CDR3 DNA: TGTGCCAGCAGTTCGTCGGGAGTCGAGACCCAGTACTTC. The chain joins TRBV6-2 or TRBV6-3 to TRBJ2-5; a weak D match, TRBD2 (6 bases). The V gene lost 4 bases and the J gene lost 5 bases, with 11 bases spanning the gap. Germline loops: CDR1 MNHEY, CDR2 SVGEGT. CDR3 length equals 13 residues.

The table lists this clone with a count of one. The V and J genes are TRBV30 and TRBJ2-7; D not resolved. The V gene lost 3 bases and the J gene lost 5 bases, with 5 bases spanning the gap. The CDR3 loop spans 10 amino acids. CDR1 is GTSNPN and CDR2 is SVGIG in the germline V gene (reference sequence). This CDR3 is CAWSDNEQYF. The CDR3 DNA reads as TGTGCCTGGAGCGACAACGAGCAGTACTTC.

This rearrangement joins TRBV6-5 to TRBJ1-6; D remains unclear. From germline, CDR1 is MNHEY and CDR2 SVGAGI. V dropped 5 bases and J dropped 9 bases, with 8 bases sitting between them. The CDR3 contains 12 residues. The CDR3 DNA sequence: TGTGCCAGCAGTCCCCGTATTTCACCCCTCCACTTT. Protein: CASSPRISPLHF.

This chain joins TRBV5-6 and TRBJ2-1, with D perhaps matching TRBD1 (5 bases). V was cut by 4 bases and J by 6 bases, with 14 bases left in between. The germline V gene has CDR1 SGHDT and CDR2 YYEEEE. CDR3 length: 14 residues. CDR3 sequence reads: CASSATGRLNEQFF. The DNA of the CDR3 is TGTGCCAGCAGCGCTACAGGACGGCTCAATGAGCAGTTCTTC.

This chain connects TRBV5-1 to TRBJ1-2; TRBD1 is a possible D gene (5 bases). This CDR3 has 14 residues. Germline V gene lookup returns CDR1 SGHRS and CDR2 YFSETQ. Trimming cost V 2 bases and J 4 bases, with 12 bases left between them. As DNA, the CDR3 is TGCGCCAGCAGCTTTCCCGGTCAGGGCTATGGCTACACCTTC. It is translated as CASSFPGQGYGYTF. The full variable domain, completed using reference TRBV5-1 and TRBJ1-2, is KAGVTQTPRYLIKTRGQQVTLSCSPISGHRSVSWYQQTPGQGLQFLFEYFSETQRNKGNFPGRFSGRQFSNSRSEMNVSTLELGDSALYLCASSFPGQGYGYTFGSGTRLTVV.